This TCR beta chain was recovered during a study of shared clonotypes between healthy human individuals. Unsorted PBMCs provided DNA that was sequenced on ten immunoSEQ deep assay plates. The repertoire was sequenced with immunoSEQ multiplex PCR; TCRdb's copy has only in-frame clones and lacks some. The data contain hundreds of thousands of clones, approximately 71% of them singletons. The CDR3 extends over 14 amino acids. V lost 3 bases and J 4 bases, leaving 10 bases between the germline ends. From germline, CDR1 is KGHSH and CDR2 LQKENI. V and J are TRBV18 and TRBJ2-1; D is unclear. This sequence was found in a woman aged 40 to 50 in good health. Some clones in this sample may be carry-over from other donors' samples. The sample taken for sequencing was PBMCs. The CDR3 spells CASSPDTLYNEQFF. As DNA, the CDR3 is TGTGCCAGCTCACCCGACACTCTTTACAATGAGCAGTTCTTC. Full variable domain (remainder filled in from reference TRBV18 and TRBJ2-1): NAGVMQNPRHLVRRRGQEARLRCSPMKGHSHVYWYRQLPEEGLKFMVYLQKENIIDESGMPKERFSAEFPKEGPSILRIQQVVRGDSAAYFCASSPDTLYNEQFFGPGTRLTVL.